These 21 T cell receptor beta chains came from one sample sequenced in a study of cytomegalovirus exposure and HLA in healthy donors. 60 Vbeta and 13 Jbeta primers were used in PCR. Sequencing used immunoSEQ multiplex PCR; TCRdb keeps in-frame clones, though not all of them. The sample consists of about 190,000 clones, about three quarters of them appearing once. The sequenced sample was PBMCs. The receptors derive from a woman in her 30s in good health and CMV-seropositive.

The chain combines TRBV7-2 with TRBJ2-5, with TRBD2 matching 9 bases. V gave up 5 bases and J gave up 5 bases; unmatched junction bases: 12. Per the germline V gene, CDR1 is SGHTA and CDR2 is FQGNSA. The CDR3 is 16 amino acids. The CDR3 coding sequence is TGTGCCAGCAGCCCACCGGCTAGCGGGACCTTGGAGACCCAGTACTTC. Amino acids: CASSPPASGTLETQYF.

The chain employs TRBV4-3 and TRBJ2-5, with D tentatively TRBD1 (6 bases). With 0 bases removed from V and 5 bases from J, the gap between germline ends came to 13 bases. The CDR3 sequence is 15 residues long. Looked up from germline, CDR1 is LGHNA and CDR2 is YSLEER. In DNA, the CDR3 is TGCGCCAGCAGCCAAGAGGGGTCAGGGGTTGAGACCCAGTACTTC. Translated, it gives CASSQEGSGVETQYF.

The chain's CDR3 is CASSWDRRNTEAFF. CDR3 in DNA: TGTGCCAGCAGCTGGGACAGGAGGAACACTGAAGCTTTCTTT. The chain joins TRBV5-8 to TRBJ1-1; 8 nucleotides line up with TRBD1. V was clipped by 3 bases and J by 1 base; unmatched bases: 2. The CDR3 spans 14 residues. CDR1 is SGHTS and CDR2 is YDEGEE in the germline V gene.

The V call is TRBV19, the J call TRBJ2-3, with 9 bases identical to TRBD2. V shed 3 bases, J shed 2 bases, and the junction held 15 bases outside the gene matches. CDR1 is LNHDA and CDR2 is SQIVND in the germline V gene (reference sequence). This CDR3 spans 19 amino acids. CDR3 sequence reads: CASSIRLVLLAGNTDTQYF. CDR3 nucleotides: TGTGCCAGTAGTATTCGGCTAGTCCTGCTAGCGGGGAACACAGATACGCAGTATTTT.

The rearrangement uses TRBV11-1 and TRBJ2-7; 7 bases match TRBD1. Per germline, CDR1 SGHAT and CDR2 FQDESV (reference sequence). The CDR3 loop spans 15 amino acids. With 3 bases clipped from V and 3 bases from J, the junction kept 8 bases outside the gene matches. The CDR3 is CASSFPGQKLYEQYF. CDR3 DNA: TGTGCCAGCAGCTTTCCGGGACAGAAACTCTACGAGCAGTACTTC.

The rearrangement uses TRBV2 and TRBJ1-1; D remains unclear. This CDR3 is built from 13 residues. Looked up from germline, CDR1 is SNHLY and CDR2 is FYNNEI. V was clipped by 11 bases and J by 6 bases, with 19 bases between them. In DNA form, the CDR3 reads TGTGCCGGTAATAGGGCCGGAGCGGCTGAAGCTTTCTTT. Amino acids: CAGNRAGAAEAFF.

CDR3 residues: CASSVGLQNTGELFF. In DNA form, the CDR3 reads TGCGCCAGCAGCGTGGGACTTCAGAACACCGGGGAGCTGTTTTTT. The rearrangement joins TRBV5-1 to TRBJ2-2, with D perhaps matching TRBD2 (6 bases). Trimming left V 4 bases short and J 1 base short, with 11 bases between. CDR1 and CDR2 (germline): SGHRS, YFSETQ. The CDR3 consists of 15 residues.

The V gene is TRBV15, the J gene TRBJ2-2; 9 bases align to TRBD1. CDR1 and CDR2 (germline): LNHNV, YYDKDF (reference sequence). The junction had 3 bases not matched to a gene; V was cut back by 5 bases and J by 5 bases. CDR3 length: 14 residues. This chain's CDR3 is CATSRDRDTGELFF. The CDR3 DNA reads TGTGCCACCAGCCGGGACAGGGATACCGGGGAGCTGTTTTTT.

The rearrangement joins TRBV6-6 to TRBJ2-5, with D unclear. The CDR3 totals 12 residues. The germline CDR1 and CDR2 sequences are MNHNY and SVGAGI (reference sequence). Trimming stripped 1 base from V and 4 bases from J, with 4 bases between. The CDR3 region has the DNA TGTGCCAGCAGTTACTGGCCAGAGACCCAGTACTTC. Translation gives CASSYWPETQYF.

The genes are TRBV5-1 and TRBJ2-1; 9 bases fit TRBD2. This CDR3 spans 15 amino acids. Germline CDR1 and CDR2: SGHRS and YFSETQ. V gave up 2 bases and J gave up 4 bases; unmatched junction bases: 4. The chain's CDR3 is CASSFTSGGYNEQFF. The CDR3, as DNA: TGCGCCAGCAGCTTTACAAGCGGGGGGTACAATGAGCAGTTCTTC.

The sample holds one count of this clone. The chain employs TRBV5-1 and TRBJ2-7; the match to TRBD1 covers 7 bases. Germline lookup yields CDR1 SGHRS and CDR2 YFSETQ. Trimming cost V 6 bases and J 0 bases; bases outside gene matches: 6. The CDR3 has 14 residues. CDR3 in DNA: TGCGCCAGCATGGGACAGCCGAGCTCCTACGAGCAGTACTTC. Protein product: CASMGQPSSYEQYF.

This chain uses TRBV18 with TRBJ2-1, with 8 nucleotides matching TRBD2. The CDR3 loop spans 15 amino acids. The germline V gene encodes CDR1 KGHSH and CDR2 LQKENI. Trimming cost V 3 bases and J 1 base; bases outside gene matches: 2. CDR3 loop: CASSPLAGSYNEQFF. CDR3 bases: TGTGCCAGCTCACCCTTAGCGGGATCCTACAATGAGCAGTTCTTC. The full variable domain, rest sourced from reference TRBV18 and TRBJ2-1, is NAGVMQNPRHLVRRRGQEARLRCSPMKGHSHVYWYRQLPEEGLKFMVYLQKENIIDESGMPKERFSAEFPKEGPSILRIQQVVRGDSAAYFCASSPLAGSYNEQFFGPGTRLTVL.

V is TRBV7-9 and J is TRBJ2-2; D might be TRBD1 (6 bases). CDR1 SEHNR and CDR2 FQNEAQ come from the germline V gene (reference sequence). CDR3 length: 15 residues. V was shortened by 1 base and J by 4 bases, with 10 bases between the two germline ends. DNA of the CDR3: TGTGCCAGCAGCTTAGAGGCAGGGGTCACCGGGGAGCTGTTTTTT. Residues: CASSLEAGVTGELFF. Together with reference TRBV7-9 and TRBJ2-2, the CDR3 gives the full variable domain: DTGVSQNPRHKITKRGQNVTFRCDPISEHNRLYWYRQTLGQGPEFLTYFQNEAQLEKSRLLSDRFSAERPKGSFSTLEIQRTEQGDSAMYLCASSLEAGVTGELFFGEGSRLTVL.

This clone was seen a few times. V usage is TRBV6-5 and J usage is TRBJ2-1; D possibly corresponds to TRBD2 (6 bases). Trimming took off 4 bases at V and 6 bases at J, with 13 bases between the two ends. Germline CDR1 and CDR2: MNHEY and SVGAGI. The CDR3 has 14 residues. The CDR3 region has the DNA TGTGCCAGCAGTTCGCGGACTAACCGCAATGAGCAGTTCTTC. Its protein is CASSSRTNRNEQFF.

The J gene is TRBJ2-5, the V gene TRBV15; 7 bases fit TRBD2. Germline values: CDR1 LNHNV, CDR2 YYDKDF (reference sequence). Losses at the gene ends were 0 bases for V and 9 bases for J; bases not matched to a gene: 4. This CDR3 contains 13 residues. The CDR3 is CATSRDLSGPQYF. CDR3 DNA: TGTGCCACCAGCAGAGATCTTAGCGGGCCCCAGTACTTC.

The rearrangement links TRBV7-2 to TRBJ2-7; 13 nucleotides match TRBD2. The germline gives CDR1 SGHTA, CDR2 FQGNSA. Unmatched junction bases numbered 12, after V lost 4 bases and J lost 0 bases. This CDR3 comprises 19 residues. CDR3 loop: CASSSRTSGRTKSSYEQYF. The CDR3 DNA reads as TGTGCCAGCAGCTCCAGGACTAGCGGGAGAACGAAGAGCTCCTACGAGCAGTACTTC.

CDR3: CASSQAGGGQETQYF. The DNA for the CDR3 is TGTGCCAGCAGCCAAGCCGGGGGAGGTCAAGAGACCCAGTACTTC. V gene TRBV4-2 combines with J gene TRBJ2-5; D possibly corresponds to TRBD2 (6 bases). V was shortened by 1 base and J by 2 bases, with 11 bases between the two germline ends. CDR3 size: 15 residues. Germline V gene sequence: CDR1 LGHNA, CDR2 YNFKEQ.

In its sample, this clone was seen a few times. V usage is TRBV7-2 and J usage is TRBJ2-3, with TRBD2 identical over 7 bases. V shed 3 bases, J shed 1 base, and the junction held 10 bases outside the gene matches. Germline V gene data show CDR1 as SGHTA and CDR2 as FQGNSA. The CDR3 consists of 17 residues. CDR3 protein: CASSFGLAVRGTDTQYF. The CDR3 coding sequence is TGTGCCAGCAGCTTCGGGCTAGCGGTACGAGGCACAGATACGCAGTATTTT. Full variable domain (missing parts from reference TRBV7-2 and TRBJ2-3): GAGVSQSPSNKVTEKGKDVELRCDPISGHTALYWYRQSLGQGLEFLIYFQGNSAPDKSGLPSDRFSAERTGGSVSTLTIQRTQQEDSAVYLCASSFGLAVRGTDTQYFGPGTRLTVL.

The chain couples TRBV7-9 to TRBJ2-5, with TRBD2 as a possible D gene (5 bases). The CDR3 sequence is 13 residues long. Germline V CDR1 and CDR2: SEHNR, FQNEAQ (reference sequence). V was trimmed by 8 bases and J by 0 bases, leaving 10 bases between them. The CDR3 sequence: CASGGSYQETQYF. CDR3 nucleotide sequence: TGTGCCAGCGGAGGCTCGTACCAAGAGACCCAGTACTTC.

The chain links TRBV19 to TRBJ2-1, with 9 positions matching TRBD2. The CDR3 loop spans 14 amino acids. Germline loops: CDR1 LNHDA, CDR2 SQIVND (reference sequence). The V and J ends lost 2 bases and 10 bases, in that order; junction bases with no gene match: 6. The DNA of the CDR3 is TGTGCCAGTAGTATATTAGCGGGGGCCGGAGAGCAGTTCTTC. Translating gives CASSILAGAGEQFF.

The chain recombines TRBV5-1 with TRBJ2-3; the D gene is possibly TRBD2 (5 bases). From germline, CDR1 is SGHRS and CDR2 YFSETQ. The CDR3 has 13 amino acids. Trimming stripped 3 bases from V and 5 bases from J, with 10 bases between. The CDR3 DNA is TGCGCCAGCAGCTCCACTGGAGGAGATACGCAGTATTTT. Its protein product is CASSSTGGDTQYF.